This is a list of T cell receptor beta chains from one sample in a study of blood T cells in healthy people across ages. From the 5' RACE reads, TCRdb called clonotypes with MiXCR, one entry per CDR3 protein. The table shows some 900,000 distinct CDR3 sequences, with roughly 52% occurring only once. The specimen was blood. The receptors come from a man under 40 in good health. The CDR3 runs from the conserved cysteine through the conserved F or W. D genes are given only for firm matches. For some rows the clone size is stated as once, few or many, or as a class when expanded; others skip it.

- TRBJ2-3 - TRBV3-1 TGTGCCAGCAGGAGGAGGTCGGGAAGCACAGATACGCAGTATTTT CASRRRSGSTDTQYF
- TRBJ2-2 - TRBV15 TGTGCCTCCAGCAGTAGGGACTCGTCGGAGCTGTTTTTT CASSSRDSSELFF
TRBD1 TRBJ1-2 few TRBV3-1 TGTGCCAGCAGCCAAGGCGCAGGGGGCGTTGGCTACACCTTC CASSQGAGGVGYTF
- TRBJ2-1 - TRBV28 TGTGCCAGCACTGATCCCCCCCAGTCCAATGAGCAGTTCTTC CASTDPPQSNEQFF
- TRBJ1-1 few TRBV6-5 TGTGCCAGCAGTTACTCGGGGATGTCGGGCACTGAAGCTTTCTTT CASSYSGMSGTEAFF
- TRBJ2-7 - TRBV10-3 TGTGCCATCAACCCAGGGGCGAATCGGTACGAGCAGTACTTC CAINPGANRYEQYF
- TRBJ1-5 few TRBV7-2 TGTGCCAGCAGCTTAGGGGACCGGACAGGCAATCAGCCCCAGCATTTT CASSLGDRTGNQPQHF
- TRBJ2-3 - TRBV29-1 TGCAGCGCAGGACAGGATACGCAGTATTTT CSAGQDTQYF
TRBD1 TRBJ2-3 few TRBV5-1 TGCGCCAGCAGCTCGGGACAGGGGGCGTATACGCAGTATTTT CASSSGQGAYTQYF
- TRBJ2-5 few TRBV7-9 TGTGCCAGCAGCTTAGGGGCTCGCCGTACGGAGACCCAGTACTTC CASSLGARRTETQYF
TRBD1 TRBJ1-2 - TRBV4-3 TGCGCCAGCAGCCAAGAGTTACAGGGGGCTTATGGCTACACCTTC CASSQELQGAYGYTF
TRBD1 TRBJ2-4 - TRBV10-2 TGCGCCAGCATGGGGGTGGACAGGCTAGCCAAAAACATTCAGTACTTC CASMGVDRLAKNIQYF
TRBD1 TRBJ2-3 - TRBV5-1 TGCGCCAGCAGCGGAGGACAGGTTCATAGCACAGATACGCAGTATTTT CASSGGQVHSTDTQYF
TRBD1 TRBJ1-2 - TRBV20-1 TGCAGTGCTCTCCGGGACAGGGTATCTTTGAGGGGCTACACCTTC CSALRDRVSLRGYTF
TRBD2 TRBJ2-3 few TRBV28 TGTGCCAGCACCTTTCTGAGCGGGGGGCCAGATACGCAGTATTTT CASTFLSGGPDTQYF
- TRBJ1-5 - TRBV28 TGTGCCAGCAGTCCCCCTTTGCGGGGGCTTAGCAATCAGCCCCAGCATTTT CASSPPLRGLSNQPQHF
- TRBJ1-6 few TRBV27 TGTGCCAGCAGTTACGTTGGTTCACCCCTCCACTTT CASSYVGSPLHF
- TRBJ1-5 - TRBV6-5 TGTGCCAGCAGTCCCGGCGGGGGCGCGGGTCAGCCCCAGCATTTT CASSPGGGAGQPQHF
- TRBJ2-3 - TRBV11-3 TGTGCCAGCAGCCCCCGCGTTCTCACAGATACGCAGTATTTT CASSPRVLTDTQYF
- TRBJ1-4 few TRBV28 TGTGCCAGCAGTTTGGCCCCGGACACCGGGGCTAATGAAAAACTGTTTTTT CASSLAPDTGANEKLFF
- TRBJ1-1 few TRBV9 TGTGCCAGCAGCGTAGCCTGGAGAAACACTGAAGCTTTCTTT CASSVAWRNTEAFF
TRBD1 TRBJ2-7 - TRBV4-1 TGCGCCAGCAGCCAATTTCAGACAGGGGGTTACGAGCAGTACTTC CASSQFQTGGYEQYF
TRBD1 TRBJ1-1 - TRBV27 TGTGCCAGCAGTTTTTATCAGGCAAAGGGGGCGAACACTGGAGCTTTCTTT CASSFYQAKGANTGAFF
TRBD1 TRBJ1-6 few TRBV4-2 TGTGCCAGCAGCGAATCGCAGGGGGCCTCACCCCTCCACTTT CASSESQGASPLHF
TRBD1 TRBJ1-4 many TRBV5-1 TGCGCCAGCAGCTTGACGGGGACAGCAACTAATGAAAAACTGTTTTTT CASSLTGTATNEKLFF
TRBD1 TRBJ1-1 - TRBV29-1 TGCAGCGTGACCCGGGACAGGGGCCCTACGCACACTGAAGCTTTCTTT CSVTRDRGPTHTEAFF
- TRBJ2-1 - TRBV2 TGTGCCAGCAGTGTCCGGGATGAGCAGTTCTTC CASSVRDEQFF
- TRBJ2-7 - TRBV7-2 TGTGCCAGCAGTAGGGACTCTCTAAGCAACGAGCAGTACTTC CASSRDSLSNEQYF
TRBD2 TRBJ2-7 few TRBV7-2 TGTGCCGGCAGCTTAACTAGCGGCTCCTACGAGCAGTACTTC CAGSLTSGSYEQYF
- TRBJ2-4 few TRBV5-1 TGCGCCAGCAGCGTGGGCTACGGGCAGTACTTC CASSVGYGQYF
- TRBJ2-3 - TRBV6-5 TGTGCCAGCAGTTACGCGGAAGGCACAGATACGCAGTATTTT CASSYAEGTDTQYF
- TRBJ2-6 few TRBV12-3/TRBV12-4 TGTGCCAGCAGTTTGGGGGGCAGATTGAGCTCTGGGGCCAACGTCCTGACTTTC CASSLGGRLSSGANVLTF
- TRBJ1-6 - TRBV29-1 TGCAGCGGAACCAGGGAGGGTGATAATTCACCCCTCCACTTT CSGTREGDNSPLHF
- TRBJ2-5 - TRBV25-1 TGTGCCAGCAGTGGTCCGGGACAAGGAGAGACCCAGTACTTC CASSGPGQGETQYF
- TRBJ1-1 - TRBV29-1 TGCGCCTCGGAGGGCATGAACACTGAAGCTTTCTTT CASEGMNTEAFF
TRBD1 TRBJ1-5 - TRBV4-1 TGCGCCAGCAGCCAAGAGGGACAGGGGTTTTTGACCCAGCATTTT CASSQEGQGFLTQHF
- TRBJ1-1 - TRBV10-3 TGTGCCATCAGTGATAGGGACTCCGGCACTGAAGCTTTCTTT CAISDRDSGTEAFF
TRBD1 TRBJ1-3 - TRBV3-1 TGTGCCAGCAGCCAAGGGACAGGGGAAAACACCATATATTTT CASSQGTGENTIYF
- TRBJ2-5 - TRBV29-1 TGCAGCGGTGCCCCCAGGCTACAAGAGACCCAGTACTTC CSGAPRLQETQYF
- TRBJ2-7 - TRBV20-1 TGCAGTGCTAGAGCGGGAAGCGAGCAGTACTTC CSARAGSEQYF
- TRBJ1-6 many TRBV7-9 TGTGCCAGCAGCGCCCTCTCTGGGGGCCGGTATAATTCACCCCTCCACTTT CASSALSGGRYNSPLHF
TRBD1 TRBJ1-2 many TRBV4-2 TGTGCCAGCAGCCAAGAAATTTCTCACAGGGGCGGTTTCGGCTACACCTTC CASSQEISHRGGFGYTF
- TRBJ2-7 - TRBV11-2 TGTGCCAGCAGCTTAGTTGGGGTAGGTAGAGACTACGAGCAGTACTTC CASSLVGVGRDYEQYF
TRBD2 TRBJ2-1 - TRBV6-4 TGTGCCAGCTCGACTAGCGGGGGGGCAAATGAGCAGTTCTTC CASSTSGGANEQFF
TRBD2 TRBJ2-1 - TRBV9 TGTGCCAGCAGCGCCCAAGCGGGGGGGCTCAATGAGCAGTTCTTC CASSAQAGGLNEQFF
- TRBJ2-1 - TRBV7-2 TGTGCCAGCAGCCCCGTACCCTCTGGCGATGAGCAGTTCTTC CASSPVPSGDEQFF
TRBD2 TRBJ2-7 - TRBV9 TGTGCCAGCAGCGGCCGGACTAGCGGGGGGCGGAGCTCCTACAATGAGCAGTACTTC CASSGRTSGGRSSYNEQYF
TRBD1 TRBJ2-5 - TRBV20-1 TGCAGTGCCACAGGACAGGGGGTCGAGACCCAGTACTTC CSATGQGVETQYF
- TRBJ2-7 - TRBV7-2 TGTGCCAGCAGCTTATCGAAAGCTGTCGAGCAGTACTTC CASSLSKAVEQYF
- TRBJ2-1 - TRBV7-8 TGTGCCAGCAGCTCACTCGTAGGGAAGGATGAGCAGTTCTTC CASSSLVGKDEQFF
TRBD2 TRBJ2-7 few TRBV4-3 TGCGCCAGCAGCCAAGAGGCACTAGCGGGGGGGCTGGGCGAGCAGTACTTC CASSQEALAGGLGEQYF
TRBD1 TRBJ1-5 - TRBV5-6 TGTGCCAGCAGCCAACAGGGGAACAATCAGCCCCAGCATTTT CASSQQGNNQPQHF
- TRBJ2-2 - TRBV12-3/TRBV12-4 TGTGCCAGCAGTGCGCAGACAGTCGCGACCGGGGAGCTGTTTTTT CASSAQTVATGELFF
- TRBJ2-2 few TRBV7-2 TGTGCCAGCAGCTCGACAGGTGACGGGGAGCTGTTTTTT CASSSTGDGELFF
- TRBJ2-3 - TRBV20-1 TGCAGTGGCGCGGGGAGTTTAGGTACGCAGTATTTT CSGAGSLGTQYF
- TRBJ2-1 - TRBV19 TGTGCCGCCAGTGTTCGACTGTACAATGAGCAGTTCTTC CAASVRLYNEQFF
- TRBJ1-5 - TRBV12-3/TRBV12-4 TGTGCCAGCAGTTTAGGGGACGGGAATAGCAATCAGCCCCAGCATTTT CASSLGDGNSNQPQHF
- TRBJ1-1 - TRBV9 TGTGCCAGCAGCGTAGCTGGGGGCGGGAGGTCTGAAGCTTTCTTT CASSVAGGGRSEAFF
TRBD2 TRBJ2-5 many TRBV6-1 TGTGCCAGCACCAGCGGGGAAGCCGGGACCCAGTACTTC CASTSGEAGTQYF